This T cell receptor (beta chain) was observed in a study of blood T cell repertoires in COVID-19. Across the whole study: Samples taken during acute and convalescent COVID-19 were collected in the United States, Italy and Spain. Nucleic acid was either cDNA or gDNA, and it came from T cells, B-cell-depleted T cells, or PBMCs.

Original analysis: Estimation of nucleated cell counts relied on the amplification of reference gene primers. Profiling relied on immunoSEQ multiplex PCR, and the TCRdb table lists in-frame clones only, not all of them. Clone size and the V and J calls come from that table; the DNA yielded D and trimming. The sample has some 50,000 clones; approximately 80% are singletons. This clone was found once. Material for sequencing was peripheral blood. The receptor was isolated from a man in his forties with acute or convalescent COVID-19.

The CDR3 nucleotides are TGTGCCAGCAGGTCCGCGGGAGGAATGAATGAAAAACTGTTTTTT. Residues: CASRSAGGMNEKLFF. V and J are TRBV6-5 and TRBJ1-4; D is uncertain. V was clipped by 6 bases and J by 5 bases, with 16 bases between them. The germline V gene has CDR1 MNHEY and CDR2 SVGAGI. The CDR3 consists of 15 residues.